This T cell receptor beta chain came from a study of blood T cell repertoires in COVID-19. Study-wide context: Specimens from acute and convalescent COVID-19 originated in the United States, Italy and Spain. T cells, B-cell-depleted T cells, or PBMCs provided the cDNA or gDNA that served as material.

Per the original data handling: For nucleated cells, counts were estimated from reference gene primer amplification. The data were produced by immunoSEQ multiplex PCR, yet TCRdb's version contains in-frame clones alone and is incomplete. V and J calls and clone size come straight from that table; D and trimming were deduced from the DNA. In the table there are fewer than 200,000 clones, around 79% of which are singletons. This CDR3 has 15 amino acids. The ends were cut back, 0 bases at V and 4 bases at J, with 10 bases in the middle. Germline assignment: CDR1 SGHRS and CDR2 YFSETQ. This TCR came from a woman aged 70-85 years with acute or convalescent COVID-19. Source material: peripheral blood. The chain uses TRBV5-1 and TRBJ2-2, with D possibly matching TRBD2 (5 bases). CDR3 loop: CASSLAGSGTGELFF. In nucleotides, the CDR3 is TGCGCCAGCAGCTTGGCGGGATCCGGCACCGGGGAGCTGTTTTTT.